This is a list of T cell receptor beta chains from one sample in a study of T cell responses to AZD1222 COVID-19 vaccine. TCRdb's copy holds only in-frame clones and misses some; the assay was immunoSEQ multiplex PCR. The profile covers about 160,000 clones, with approximately 91% appearing a single time and more than 5.5% taken by the ten largest. The specimen comprised peripheral blood, sampled on day 0 of AZD1222 vaccination. The receptors here all came from an adult in good health. CDR3s include the opening cysteine and the closing phenylalanine or tryptophan. Fields, in order: clone size, V gene, J gene, CDR3 protein. For some rows the clone size is stated as once, few or many, or as a class when expanded; others skip it.

>.|TRBV28|TRBJ1-5
CASSSQAAGGAPGNQPQHF
>.|TRBV5-6|TRBJ1-2
CASSLGRGKNGYTF
>.|TRBV2|TRBJ2-1
CASSRTSGMSSYNEQFF
>.|TRBV24-1|TRBJ2-7
CATCRRAREQYF
>.|TRBV28|TRBJ1-2
CASSFGGNYGYTF
>.|TRBV5-1|TRBJ1-4
CASSSGPMGQGAYEKLFF
>.|TRBV4-3|TRBJ1-1
CASSQDTGTLTPAFF
>.|TRBV4-2|TRBJ2-2
CASSHLFSGTENTGELFF
>.|TRBV9|TRBJ1-2
CASSDRPVMGGRGYGYTF
>.|TRBV28|TRBJ2-7
CASSSDRAYEQYF
>.|TRBV24-1|TRBJ2-5
CATSDAERTQYF
>.|TRBV6-1|TRBJ1-1
CASSDGSNTEAFF
>.|TRBV28|TRBJ1-4
CASSFRGGDEKLFF
>.|TRBV5-4|TRBJ1-4
CASSVTGELGEKLFF
>.|TRBV19|TRBJ2-7
CASSTPDSFYEQYF
>.|TRBV5-1|TRBJ1-4
CASSLELTNEKLFF
>once|TRBV15|TRBJ1-4
CATSRDPGSNEKLFF
>.|TRBV4-3|TRBJ2-1
CASSQDRRDGAEPYNEQFF
>.|TRBV5-1|TRBJ2-3
CASSFMTDTQYF
>.|TRBV18|TRBJ1-1
CASSRVEDTEAFF
>.|TRBV10-3|TRBJ2-7
CAIRFEGVDEQYF
>.|TRBV6-5|TRBJ1-4
CASSSTPSSEKLFF
>.|TRBV3-1/TRBV3-2|TRBJ2-7
CASRPGTDHSYEQYF
>.|TRBV14|TRBJ1-1
CASSQETVNTEAFF
>many|TRBV6-2/TRBV6-3|TRBJ2-6
CASSYSKSTYSGANVLTF
>once|TRBV4-2|TRBJ1-2
CASSQGLRGENYGYTF
>.|TRBV15|TRBJ1-5
CATSRDDQPQHF
>.|TRBV2|TRBJ1-1
CASSGGGQGALEAFF
>.|TRBV28|TRBJ1-1
CASAGNTEAFF
>.|TRBV24-1|TRBJ2-1
CATSVGQGAVNEQFF
>once|TRBV5-1|TRBJ1-1
CASSPGPDRAEAFF
>.|TRBV5-1|TRBJ2-1
CASSGRTSGRRYNEQFF